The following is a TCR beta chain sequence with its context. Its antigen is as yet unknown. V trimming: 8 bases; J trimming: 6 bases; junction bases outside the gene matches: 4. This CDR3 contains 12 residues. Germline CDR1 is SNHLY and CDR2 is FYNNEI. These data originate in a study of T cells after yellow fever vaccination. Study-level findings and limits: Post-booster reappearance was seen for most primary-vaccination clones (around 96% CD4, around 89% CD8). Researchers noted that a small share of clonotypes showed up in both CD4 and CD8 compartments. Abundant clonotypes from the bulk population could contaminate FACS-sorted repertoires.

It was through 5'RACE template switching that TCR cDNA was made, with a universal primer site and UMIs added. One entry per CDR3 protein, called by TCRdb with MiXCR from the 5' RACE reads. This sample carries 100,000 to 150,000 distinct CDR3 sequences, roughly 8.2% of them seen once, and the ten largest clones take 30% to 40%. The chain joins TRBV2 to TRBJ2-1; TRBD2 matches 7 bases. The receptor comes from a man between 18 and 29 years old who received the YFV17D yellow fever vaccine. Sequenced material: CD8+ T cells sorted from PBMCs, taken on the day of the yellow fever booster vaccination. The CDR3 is CASCGTTNEQFF. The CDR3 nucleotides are TGTGCCAGCTGCGGGACTACCAATGAGCAGTTCTTC. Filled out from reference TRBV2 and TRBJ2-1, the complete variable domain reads EPEVTQTPSHQVTQMGQEVILRCVPISNHLYFYWYRQILGQKVEFLVSFYNNEISEKSEIFDDQFSVERPDGSNFTLKIRSTKLEDSAMYFCASCGTTNEQFFGPGTRLTVL.